This is a list of T cell receptor beta chains from one sample in a study of T cells after yellow fever vaccination. TCRdb reanalysed the 5' RACE reads using MiXCR and keeps one entry per CDR3 protein. The repertoire consists of 610,000 or so distinct CDR3 sequences, with approximately 13% occurring once and the leading ten covering more than 13%. Specimen: PBMCs, collected on the day of the yellow fever booster vaccination. The source is a young man who received the YFV17D yellow fever vaccine. CDR3s include the opening cysteine and the closing phenylalanine or tryptophan.

TRBJ2-3	TRBV11-2	CASSTGAPYDTQYF
TRBJ2-1	TRBV11-2	CASSLSASHSYNEQFF
TRBJ2-7	TRBV2	CASSWTGVYEQYF
TRBJ2-1	TRBV23-1	CATSAASPVNEQFF
TRBJ2-3	TRBV7-2	CASSISREGIDTQYF
TRBJ2-2	TRBV15	CATRRSDGPRAGELFF
TRBJ2-1	TRBV6-1	CASTRTSGTIGNEQFF
TRBJ2-5	TRBV4-3	CASSQVVGGGQETQYF
TRBJ2-7	TRBV4-3	CASSQAGTGYPYEQYF
TRBJ2-3	TRBV30	CAWNGGEGREYF
TRBJ2-1	TRBV5-4	CASSLSTSGRIYNEQFF
TRBJ2-2	TRBV5-1	CASSYTGTGELFF
TRBJ2-5	TRBV12-3/TRBV12-4	CASSFPTPGETQYF
TRBJ2-7	TRBV30	CACQWSGPRYEQYF
TRBJ2-5	TRBV9	CASSAPDRGETQYF
TRBJ2-2	TRBV9	CASSVRATGTGELFF
TRBJ1-5	TRBV30	CAWSSSGNQPQHF
TRBJ1-2	TRBV12-3/TRBV12-4	CASCQGHPYGYTF
TRBJ2-3	TRBV7-2	CASSHGTAPSTDTQYF
TRBJ1-2	TRBV25-1	CASSELGGQGYGYTF
TRBJ2-2	TRBV5-1	CASGRDTGELFF
TRBJ2-2	TRBV6-2/TRBV6-3	CASKRLGNTGELFF
TRBJ2-7	TRBV20-1	CSGGSNYEGQYF
TRBJ2-3	TRBV6-5	CASSYTEEGIDTQYF
TRBJ2-5	TRBV6-1	CASSAGGLTETQYF
TRBJ1-4	TRBV7-9	CASSLRQGRQNEKLFF
TRBJ1-6	TRBV11-2	CASSHLSGTGGSPLHF
TRBJ2-2	TRBV7-3	CASSPTSVGGELFF
TRBJ2-7	TRBV6-2/TRBV6-3	CASSYYVDYEQYF
TRBJ1-2	TRBV20-1	CSATGLRHYGYTF
TRBJ1-2	TRBV7-8	CASSAPSGVSYTF
TRBJ2-7	TRBV5-1	CASSLGVAYSYEQYF
TRBJ1-5	TRBV5-6	CASSSRGGLSNQPQHF
TRBJ2-7	TRBV20-1	CSASSSGTQSTRQYF
TRBJ1-4	TRBV20-1	CSASPATGGLTNEKLFF
TRBJ1-5	TRBV7-2	CASSLRTGMSNQPQHF
TRBJ2-7	TRBV11-2	CASSLGAQKPYEQYF
TRBJ1-5	TRBV12-5	CASGLNQPQHF
TRBJ2-2	TRBV7-2	CASSTGLGYGELFF
TRBJ2-1	TRBV2	CASLPARGYNEQFF
TRBJ2-7	TRBV19	CASSMYEQYF
TRBJ2-3	TRBV12-3/TRBV12-4	CASSHASGSFTDTQYF
TRBJ2-5	TRBV27	CASSSGLAGKETQYF
TRBJ2-3	TRBV20-1	CSAPAGGSFPDTQYF
TRBJ2-7	TRBV6-1	CASRPPGKGVYEQYF
TRBJ2-4	TRBV27	CASSLYGTLAKNIQYF
TRBJ2-1	TRBV5-1	CASRAISTELTYNEQFF
TRBJ2-1	TRBV20-1	CSARGATYNEQFF
TRBJ1-5	TRBV7-2	CASSPGPKKGNQPQHF
TRBJ1-5	TRBV7-8	CASSLPLVGGDQPQHF
TRBJ2-5	TRBV7-8	CASSSGTGLFSETQYF
TRBJ2-1	TRBV6-1	CASSHTGNPYNEQFF
TRBJ2-2	TRBV6-2/TRBV6-3	CASNGGDGELFF
TRBJ2-5	TRBV20-1	CSAPRGGAETQYF
TRBJ1-5	TRBV14	CASSREYNQPQHF
TRBJ1-1	TRBV2	CASKRDWGDTEAFF
TRBJ2-7	TRBV27	CASSLRWRERATYEQYF